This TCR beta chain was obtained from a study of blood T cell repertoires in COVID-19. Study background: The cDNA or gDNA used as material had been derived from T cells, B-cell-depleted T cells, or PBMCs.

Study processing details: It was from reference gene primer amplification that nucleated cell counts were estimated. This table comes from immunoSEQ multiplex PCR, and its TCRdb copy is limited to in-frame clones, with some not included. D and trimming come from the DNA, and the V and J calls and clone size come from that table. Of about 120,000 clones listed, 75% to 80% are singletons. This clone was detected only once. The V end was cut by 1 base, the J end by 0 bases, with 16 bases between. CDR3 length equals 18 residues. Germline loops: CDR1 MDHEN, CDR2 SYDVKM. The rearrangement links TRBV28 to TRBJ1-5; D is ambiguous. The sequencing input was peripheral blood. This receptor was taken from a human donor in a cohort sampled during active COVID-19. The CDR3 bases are TGTGCCAGCAGTTTATCGGCCGGGGTTAAGGGTAGCAATCAGCCCCAGCATTTT. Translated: CASSLSAGVKGSNQPQHF. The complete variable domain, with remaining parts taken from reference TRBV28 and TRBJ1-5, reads DVKVTQSSRYLVKRTGEKVFLECVQDMDHENMFWYRQDPGLGLRLIYFSYDVKMKEKGDIPEGYSVSREKKERFSLILESASTNQTSMYLCASSLSAGVKGSNQPQHFGDGTRLSIL.